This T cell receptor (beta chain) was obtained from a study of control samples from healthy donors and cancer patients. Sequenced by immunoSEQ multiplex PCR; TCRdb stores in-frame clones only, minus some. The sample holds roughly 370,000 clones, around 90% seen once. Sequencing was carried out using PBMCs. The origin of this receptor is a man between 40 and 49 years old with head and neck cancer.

CDR3 loop: CASSDFLAGAGDTQYF. The CDR3 DNA reads as TGTGCCAGCAGTGATTTCCTAGCGGGAGCCGGGGATACGCAGTATTTT. The rearrangement links TRBV6-1 to TRBJ2-3, with 10 bases identical to TRBD2. Germline V lookup: CDR1 MNHNS, CDR2 SASEGT. The CDR3 is 16 amino acids. The V and J ends lost 3 bases and 6 bases, in that order; junction bases with no gene match: 9.